This TCR beta chain was captured in a study of blood T cell repertoires in COVID-19. The V segment lost 6 bases and the J segment 4 bases; nucleotides outside the gene matches: 4. The germline CDR1 and CDR2 sequences are SGHTA and FQGTGA. CDR3 length: 15 amino acids. Per the authors' pipeline: How many nucleated cells were present was estimated from reference gene primer amplification. Clones were read by immunoSEQ multiplex PCR, and TCRdb kept only the in-frame ones, dropping some. That table gives V, J and clone size, and the DNA gave D and trimming. This table has roughly 180,000 clones, approximately 79% appearing once.

Input material: peripheral blood. This clonotype was obtained from a man between 60 and 75 years old with active or convalescent COVID-19. The rearrangement uses TRBV7-3 and TRBJ2-3, with 13 bases lining up with TRBD2. CDR3 coding DNA: TGTGCCAGCAGACCACTAGCGGGAGGGCCAGATACGCAGTATTTT. Translating it yields CASRPLAGGPDTQYF.